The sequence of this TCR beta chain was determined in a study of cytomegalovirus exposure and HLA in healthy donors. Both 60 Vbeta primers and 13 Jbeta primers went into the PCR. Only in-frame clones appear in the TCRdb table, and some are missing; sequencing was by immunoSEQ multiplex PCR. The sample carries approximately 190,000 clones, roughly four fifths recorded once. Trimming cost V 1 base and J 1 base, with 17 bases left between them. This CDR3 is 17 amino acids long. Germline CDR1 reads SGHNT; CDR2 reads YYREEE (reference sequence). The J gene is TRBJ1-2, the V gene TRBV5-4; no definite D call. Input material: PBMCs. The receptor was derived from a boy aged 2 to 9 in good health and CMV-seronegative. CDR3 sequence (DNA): TGTGCCAGCAGCTTGTGGGCAGGCCGACGCCGTAACTATGGCTACACCTTC. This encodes CASSLWAGRRRNYGYTF.